A selection of T cell receptor beta chains follows, all from one sample in a study of shared clonotypes between healthy human individuals. Data came from immunoSEQ multiplex PCR; TCRdb stores just in-frame clones and leaves some out. The data show 300,000 to 400,000 clones, with more than 60% seen just once and over 9.5% held by the top ten. Sample: memory CD4+ T cells sorted from blood. These receptor sequences come from a man aged 25 to 40 in good health. Both conserved end residues are part of each CDR3.

V	length	CDR3
TRBV7-9	13	CASSAQGAQGYTF
TRBV9	14	CASSVVTSGDTQYF
TRBV11-1	14	CASSNHGTSEKLFF
TRBV2	14	CASSEGPRQETQYF
TRBV18	16	CASSSTVGLWNTEAFF
TRBV5-1	17	CASSLAPSGGMNTEAFF
TRBV9	14	CASSPQAGGETQYF
TRBV5-1	15	CASSTNLQGHNEQFF
TRBV6-4	14	CASRPNLGDTEAFF
TRBV7-2	13	CASSSGWQETQYF
TRBV27	15	CASSETRLRTGELFF
TRBV5-1	15	CASRLGTKNTGELFF
TRBV10-3	15	CAISESLSSYNEQFF
TRBV19	17	CASSIFLAGRDTGELFF
TRBV18	17	CASSPTTGSSGANVLTF
TRBV11-2	15	CASRRPGTFPGEQYF
TRBV29-1	14	CSGKELGGLETQYF
TRBV28	19	CASSSPPGLAGVFPGELFF
TRBV27	15	CASSPRAGGGYEQYF
TRBV5-1	14	CASSPEGGGQGYTF
TRBV13	15	CASSIGQANNEKLFF
TRBV7-9	13	CASSLAQRGQMYF
TRBV2	14	CASSPTRNLETQYF
TRBV5-1	15	CASRRRWREQNEQFF
TRBV5-1	17	CASSLELAGVGDDEQFF
TRBV18	18	CASSSGLAGVANTGELFF
TRBV11-2	16	CASSLDRDRGTDTQYF
TRBV23-1	15	CASRPSGGSSYEQYF
TRBV4-1	15	CASSQDQPGKNTQYF